The text below deals with one TCR beta chain. What it binds is unknown. Germline loops: CDR1 LNHDA, CDR2 SQIVND (reference sequence). The CDR3 runs to 13 residues. Trimming pared 8 bases from V and 3 bases from J, leaving 12 bases between. The sample comes from a study of beta chain features in type 1 diabetes. At the level of the study: All samples yielded around 98 million examined sorted cells. Findings of the study overall: Insertions at VDJ junctions were less frequent in type 1 diabetes patients. These patients also deleted more nucleotides at the same junctions. PCR, the amplification step, might favor shorter templates, equally in patients and controls. Sampled from patients, naive, central memory and Treg TCRB repertoires appeared more similar than those sampled from healthy donors. Researchers report that Type 1 diabetes patients had moderately but significantly shorter TCRB CDR3s across all four CD4+ subsets.

Expressed TCRB transcripts were sequenced because the isolated RNA had all been reverse transcribed beforehand. Only in-frame clones appear in the TCRdb table, and some are missing; sequencing was by immunoSEQ multiplex PCR. This sample has around 140,000 clones, with about 10% found just once. Sequencing was done on a sample of central memory CD4+ T cells from blood. This clonotype originated in a man aged 25-45 years with type 1 diabetes. The chain has TRBV19 and TRBJ2-3, with unresolved D. The CDR3 DNA reads TGTGCCAGTTCAACCATCGGGACAGATACGCAGTATTTT. Protein sequence: CASSTIGTDTQYF.